This entry lists 27 T cell receptor beta chains sequenced from one sample in a study of blood T cell repertoires in COVID-19. TCRdb's table, derived via immunoSEQ multiplex PCR, lists solely in-frame clones and lacks some. The sample yields about 84,000 clones, around 83% seen once. Source material: peripheral blood. The receptor set was obtained from an older man with active or convalescent COVID-19.

This clone was counted a few times. The V gene is TRBV5-4, the J gene TRBJ2-7; D gene uncertain. Germline V lookup: CDR1 SGHNT, CDR2 YYREEE (reference sequence). Trimming shortened V by 0 bases and J by 4 bases, and 5 bases separated the two germline ends. The CDR3 is made up of 12 amino acids. CDR3 coding DNA: TGTGCCAGCAGCTTGGACGGTTACGAGCAGTACTTC. It encodes CASSLDGYEQYF.

V usage is TRBV11-2 and J usage is TRBJ2-7; 7 nucleotides match TRBD1. CDR3 size: 16 residues. Germline V CDR1 and CDR2: SGHAT, FQNNGV. V was clipped by 7 bases and J by 0 bases; unmatched bases: 12. In nucleotides, the CDR3 is TGTGCCAGCACTGTAGGTTCGGGACAGCGCTCCTACGAGCAGTACTTC. Amino acid sequence: CASTVGSGQRSYEQYF.

V and J are TRBV3-1 (or the pseudogene TRBV3-2) and TRBJ1-5, with TRBD1 matching over 7 bases. Germline CDR1 LGHDT, CDR2 YNNKEL (reference sequence). The CDR3 contains 15 residues. J was trimmed by 8 bases and V by 2 bases; bases with no gene match: 9. CDR3 region: CASSQSIGGQEPQHF. The DNA for the CDR3 is TGTGCCAGCAGCCAAAGCATAGGGGGCCAAGAGCCCCAGCATTTT.

The CDR3 here is CASRFSGLAGGQQDTQYF. The CDR3 nucleotides read TGTGCCAGCAGGTTTTCAGGACTAGCGGGAGGGCAACAAGATACGCAGTATTTT. The V call is TRBV28, the J call TRBJ2-3; the match to TRBD2 covers 15 bases. Germline lookup yields CDR1 MDHEN and CDR2 SYDVKM. CDR3 length: 18 amino acids. J gave up 5 bases and V 6 bases, and 12 bases lay outside the gene matches.

This clone was seen just once. The rearrangement links TRBV7-2 to TRBJ1-5, with TRBD1 identical over 10 bases. Germline-derived CDR1 and CDR2 are SGHTA and FQGNSA. This CDR3 spans 17 amino acids. Trimming took 5 bases from V and 1 from J; bases not matched to a gene: 8. CDR3 in amino acids: CASSVGTGDASNQPQHF. The CDR3 DNA follows: TGTGCCAGCAGCGTAGGGACAGGGGATGCAAGCAATCAGCCCCAGCATTTT. Combining the CDR3 with reference TRBV7-2 and TRBJ1-5 gives the whole variable domain GAGVSQSPSNKVTEKGKDVELRCDPISGHTALYWYRQSLGQGLEFLIYFQGNSAPDKSGLPSDRFSAERTGGSVSTLTIQRTQQEDSAVYLCASSVGTGDASNQPQHFGDGTRLSIL.

This clone was seen just once. The chain is built from TRBV19 and TRBJ1-6; D is unresolved. Trimming cost V 3 bases and J 9 bases, with 9 bases left between them. Germline assignment: CDR1 LNHDA and CDR2 SQIVND (reference sequence). The CDR3 sequence is 13 residues long. Here the CDR3 DNA reads TGTGCCAGTAGTATCTCCCGGGTTTCACCCCTCCACTTT. Protein sequence: CASSISRVSPLHF.

The rearrangement uses TRBV30 and TRBJ1-1, with D tentatively TRBD1 (5 bases). CDR1 and CDR2 (germline): GTSNPN, SVGIG (reference sequence). The CDR3 loop spans 11 amino acids. V dropped 3 bases and J dropped 6 bases, with 8 bases sitting between them. The CDR3 sequence is CAWSGGPEAFF. The CDR3 DNA is TGTGCCTGGAGCGGGGGTCCTGAAGCTTTCTTT.

This chain uses TRBV28 with TRBJ1-3; tentatively, D is TRBD1 (6 bases). This CDR3 comprises 16 residues. CDR1 MDHEN and CDR2 SYDVKM come from the germline V gene. Trimming stripped 6 bases from V and 0 bases from J, with 15 bases between. CDR3 coding DNA: TGTGCCAGCAGAAACAGGGCCGTAACCTCTGGAAACACCATATATTTT. Translation gives CASRNRAVTSGNTIYF. Full variable domain (missing parts from reference TRBV28 and TRBJ1-3): DVKVTQSSRYLVKRTGEKVFLECVQDMDHENMFWYRQDPGLGLRLIYFSYDVKMKEKGDIPEGYSVSREKKERFSLILESASTNQTSMYLCASRNRAVTSGNTIYFGEGSWLTVV.

This sequence joins TRBV19 and TRBJ1-4; D uncertain. This CDR3 comprises 13 residues. Per germline, CDR1 LNHDA and CDR2 SQIVND (reference sequence). V was pared by 7 bases and J by 4 bases, with 10 bases between. The CDR3 here is CASTGRINEKLFF. The CDR3 DNA sequence: TGTGCCAGTACTGGGAGAATTAATGAAAAACTGTTTTTT.

In this sample, this clone turned up once. CDR3: CASSHLGGSGANVLTF. As DNA, the CDR3 is TGTGCCAGCAGCCATCTGGGGGGATCTGGGGCCAACGTCCTGACTTTC. The chain has TRBV7-3 and TRBJ2-6; a weak D match, TRBD2 (6 bases). V was cut by 5 bases and J by 1 base, with 12 bases left in between. The CDR3 has 16 residues. The V gene's germline CDR1 is SGHTA and CDR2 FQGTGA.

The chain carries TRBV5-6 and TRBJ2-3; tentatively, D is TRBD2 (5 bases). V was cut by 3 bases and J by 2 bases, with 10 bases left in between. Germline assignment: CDR1 SGHDT and CDR2 YYEEEE. The CDR3 sequence is 14 residues long. CDR3 in DNA: TGTGCCAGCAGCTCAGGACTCCCCACAGATACGCAGTATTTT. Amino acid sequence: CASSSGLPTDTQYF.

The chain joins TRBV5-6 to TRBJ2-1; TRBD1 is a possible D gene (5 bases). V lost 0 bases to trimming and J lost 3 bases, with 10 bases between them. This CDR3 spans 15 amino acids. The germline V gene encodes CDR1 SGHDT and CDR2 YYEEEE. CDR3 nucleotide sequence: TGTGCCAGCAGCTTGGTGGACACTAACTACAATGAGCAGTTCTTC. Translation: CASSLVDTNYNEQFF.

This chain joins TRBV7-9 and TRBJ1-2; D remains ambiguous. The germline V gene has CDR1 SEHNR and CDR2 FQNEAQ (reference sequence). The CDR3 has 13 amino acids. The V gene lost 5 bases and the J gene lost 8 bases, with 15 bases spanning the gap. CDR3 DNA: TGTGCCAGCAGCCTGGACCCGGAGGAGGGCTACACCTTC. As protein: CASSLDPEEGYTF.

The V and J genes are TRBV5-1 and TRBJ1-1, with a tentative D call TRBD1 (6 bases). V was trimmed by 0 bases and J by 1 base, leaving 10 bases between them. Germline CDR1 is SGHRS and CDR2 is YFSETQ. The CDR3 contains 15 residues. The CDR3, as DNA: TGCGCCAGCAGCTTGGGTGGGACATCGAACACTGAAGCTTTCTTT. Its translation: CASSLGGTSNTEAFF.

This rearrangement joins TRBV10-1 to TRBJ2-3; 11 nucleotides line up with TRBD2. From germline, CDR1 is WNHNN and CDR2 SYGVQD (reference sequence). This CDR3 comprises 16 residues. Losses at the gene ends were 0 bases for V and 6 bases for J; bases not matched to a gene: 5. CDR3 DNA sequence: TGCGCCAGCAGTGAGTCAGTAGCGGGGGGGAGTGATACGCAGTATTTT. It codes for CASSESVAGGSDTQYF.

The chain has TRBV7-2 and TRBJ2-3; the D gene is possibly TRBD2 (6 bases). V lost 5 bases, J lost 2 bases, and 11 bases lay in between. The CDR3 consists of 14 residues. CDR1 and CDR2 (germline): SGHTA, FQGNSA. The CDR3 sequence: CASSPRGATDTQYF. The CDR3 nucleotides read TGTGCCAGCAGCCCGCGGGGCGCCACAGATACGCAGTATTTT. Looking up the rest from reference TRBV7-2 and TRBJ2-3 gives the full variable domain: GAGVSQSPSNKVTEKGKDVELRCDPISGHTALYWYRQSLGQGLEFLIYFQGNSAPDKSGLPSDRFSAERTGGSVSTLTIQRTQQEDSAVYLCASSPRGATDTQYFGPGTRLTVL.

This clone has a handful of counts. This chain joins TRBV5-1 and TRBJ1-1; D perhaps matches TRBD1 (5 bases). Trimming pared 5 bases from V and 1 base from J, leaving 15 bases between. The CDR3 is made up of 15 amino acids. Germline V CDR1 and CDR2: SGHRS, YFSETQ. CDR3 DNA sequence: TGCGCCAGCAGTCCCCTCGGGGGGGGGAACACTGAAGCTTTCTTT. Protein: CASSPLGGGNTEAFF.

This chain joins TRBV10-1 and TRBJ1-2, with 7 bases aligning to TRBD1. In germline, CDR1 is WNHNN, CDR2 SYGVQD (reference sequence). Trimming removed 7 bases from V and 4 bases from J; junction bases left unmatched: 3. This CDR3 has 12 residues. As DNA, the CDR3 is TGCGCCAGCATCCACAGGGGCTATGGCTACACCTTC. It translates to CASIHRGYGYTF.

V gene TRBV6-2 or TRBV6-3 combines with J gene TRBJ2-2; D not resolved. There are 15 residues in the CDR3. V was shortened by 4 bases and J by 1 base, with 10 bases between the two germline ends. Germline V gene data show CDR1 as MNHEY and CDR2 as SVGEGT. The CDR3 nucleotides are TGTGCCAGCAGTTCGCTAGGCGGGAACACCGGGGAGCTGTTTTTT. Its translation: CASSSLGGNTGELFF.

This rearrangement joins TRBV27 to TRBJ2-3; 12 nucleotides match TRBD2. Per the germline V gene, CDR1 is MNHEY and CDR2 is SMNVEV (reference sequence). The CDR3 covers 16 residues. V lost 2 bases, J lost 5 bases, and 5 bases stayed unmatched. In DNA, the CDR3 is TGTGCCAGCAGTTTACTAGCGGGGGGGCATATAGATACGCAGTATTTT. The encoded protein is CASSLLAGGHIDTQYF.

The gene calls are TRBV7-2 and TRBJ1-4; 7 nucleotides match TRBD1. Unmatched junction bases numbered 8, after V lost 5 bases and J lost 2 bases. The germline V gene has CDR1 SGHTA and CDR2 FQGNSA. This CDR3 has 16 residues. CDR3 amino acids: CASSLDRVRTNEKLFF. The CDR3 region has the DNA TGTGCCAGCAGCCTTGACAGGGTACGGACTAATGAAAAACTGTTTTTT.

The chain links TRBV19 to TRBJ1-2, with a tentative D call TRBD1 (5 bases). The CDR3 is 13 residues long. Trimming shortened V by 3 bases and J by 6 bases, and 11 bases separated the two germline ends. Germline CDR1 LNHDA, CDR2 SQIVND (reference sequence). Here the CDR3 reads CASSILQGNGYTF. The CDR3 DNA reads TGTGCCAGTAGTATTCTTCAGGGTAATGGCTACACCTTC.

The CDR3 protein is CSVYIMLAGGSRNIQYF. CDR3 coding DNA: TGCAGCGTTTACATAATGCTAGCGGGAGGGTCAAGGAACATTCAGTACTTC. The chain is built from TRBV29-1 and TRBJ2-4; 12 bases are shared with TRBD2. Germline V gene data show CDR1 as SQVTM and CDR2 as ANQGSEA. J lost 7 bases, V lost 5 bases, and 15 bases had no gene match. The CDR3 totals 17 residues. The variable domain in full, completed from reference TRBV29-1 and TRBJ2-4, reads SAVISQKPSRDICQRGTSLTIQCQVDSQVTMMFWYRQQPGQSLTLIATANQGSEATYESGFVIDKFPISRPNLTFSTLTVSNMSPEDSSIYLCSVYIMLAGGSRNIQYFGAGTRLSVL.

This clone was picked up a small number of times. This chain joins TRBV3-1 (or the pseudogene TRBV3-2) and TRBJ1-1; the match to TRBD1 covers 10 bases. The CDR3 is made up of 13 amino acids. Looked up from germline, CDR1 is LGHDT and CDR2 is YNNKEL (reference sequence). The junction had 4 bases not matched to a gene; V was cut back by 4 bases and J by 8 bases. CDR3 sequence reads: CASSRQGAWEAFF. The CDR3 region has the DNA TGTGCCAGCAGCCGACAGGGGGCTTGGGAAGCTTTCTTT.

This clone was seen more than once but under ten times. The V gene is TRBV5-1, the J gene TRBJ2-5; 7 nucleotides align to TRBD2. Germline V gene sequence: CDR1 SGHRS, CDR2 YFSETQ. The V and J ends lost 5 bases and 0 bases, in that order; junction bases with no gene match: 4. The CDR3 spans 14 residues. CDR3 region: CASRLGLHQETQYF. CDR3 nucleotides: TGCGCCAGCAGACTGGGACTACACCAAGAGACCCAGTACTTC.

The V call is TRBV7-2, the J call TRBJ2-1; 15 nucleotides line up with TRBD2. This CDR3 comprises 18 residues. V was clipped by 4 bases and J by 1 base; unmatched bases: 5. The V gene's germline CDR1 is SGHTA and CDR2 FQGNSA. CDR3 sequence: CASSSHGLAGGSYNEQFF. For the CDR3, the DNA is TGTGCCAGCAGCTCCCACGGACTAGCGGGAGGGTCCTACAATGAGCAGTTCTTC.

The J gene is TRBJ1-1, the V gene TRBV18; D may be TRBD1 (6 bases). The CDR3 is 15 amino acids. The V gene's germline CDR1 is KGHSH and CDR2 LQKENI. V lost 2 bases to trimming and J lost 0 bases, with 10 bases between them. This CDR3 reads CASSPADSLNTEAFF. The CDR3 bases are TGTGCCAGCTCACCAGCGGACAGCTTGAACACTGAAGCTTTCTTT.